Sequencing of this TCR beta chain was carried out in a study of OX40 agonist ivuxolimab in advanced cancers. Turning to the study itself: Earlier treatment with anti-PD-1, anti-PD-L1 or anti-CTLA-4 was permitted, and about 40% had received some.

TCRdb's copy holds only in-frame clones and misses some; the assay was immunoSEQ multiplex PCR. Of 66,000 or so clones in the sample, 77% were seen once. This clone has just a few counts. The antigen is undetermined. Study conclusions and caveats: In the expanded peripheral T cells, antigen specificity was never determined. CD4+ T cells averaged fewer expanded clones than CD8+ T cells. CD4+ and CD8+ blood T cells expanded clonally by week 6 at 0.1 to 3.0 mg/kg.

The material was CD4+ or CD8+ T cells sorted from blood, obtained in a trial of the OX40 agonist ivuxolimab. The origin of this receptor is an adult with an advanced solid tumor such as melanoma, head and neck, liver or kidney cancer.

This CDR3 reads CASSTRDREANEKLFF. CDR3 DNA: TGTGCCAGTAGTACCCGGGACAGGGAGGCTAATGAAAAACTGTTTTTT. The V call is TRBV19, the J call TRBJ1-4; 9 bases are a match to TRBD1. V lost 4 bases to trimming and J lost 3 bases; unmatched junction nucleotides: 6. There are 16 residues in the CDR3. From germline, CDR1 is LNHDA and CDR2 SQIVND (reference sequence).